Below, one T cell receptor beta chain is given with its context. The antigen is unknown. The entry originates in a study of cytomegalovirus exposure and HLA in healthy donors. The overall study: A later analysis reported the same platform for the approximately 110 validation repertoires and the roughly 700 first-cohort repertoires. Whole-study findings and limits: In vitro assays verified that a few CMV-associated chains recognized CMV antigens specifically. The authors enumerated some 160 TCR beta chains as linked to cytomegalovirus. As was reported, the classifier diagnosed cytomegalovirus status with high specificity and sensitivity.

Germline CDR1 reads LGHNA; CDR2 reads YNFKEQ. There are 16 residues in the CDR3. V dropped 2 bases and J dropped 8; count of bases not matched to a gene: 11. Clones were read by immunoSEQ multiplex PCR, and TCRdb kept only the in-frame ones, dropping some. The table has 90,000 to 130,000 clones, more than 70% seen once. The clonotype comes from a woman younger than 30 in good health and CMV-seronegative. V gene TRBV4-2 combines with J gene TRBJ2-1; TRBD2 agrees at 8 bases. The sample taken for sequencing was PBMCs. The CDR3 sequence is CASSQRPGRAGDEQFF. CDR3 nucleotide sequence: TGTGCCAGCAGCCAAAGGCCCGGGAGGGCCGGAGATGAGCAGTTCTTC.